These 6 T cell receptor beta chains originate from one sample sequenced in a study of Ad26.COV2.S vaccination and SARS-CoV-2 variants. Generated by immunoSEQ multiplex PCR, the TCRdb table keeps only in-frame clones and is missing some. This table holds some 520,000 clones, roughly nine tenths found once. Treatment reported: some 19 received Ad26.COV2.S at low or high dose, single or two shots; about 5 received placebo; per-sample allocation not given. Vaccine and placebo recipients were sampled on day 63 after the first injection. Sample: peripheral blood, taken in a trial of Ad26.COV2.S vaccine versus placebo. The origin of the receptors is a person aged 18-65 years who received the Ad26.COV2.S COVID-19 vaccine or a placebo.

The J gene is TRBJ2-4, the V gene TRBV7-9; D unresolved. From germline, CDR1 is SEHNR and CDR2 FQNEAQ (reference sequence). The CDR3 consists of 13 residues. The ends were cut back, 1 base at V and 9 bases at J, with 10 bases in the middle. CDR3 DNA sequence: TGTGCCAGCAGCTTAGGGTCTAGAGGCATTCAGTACTTC. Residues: CASSLGSRGIQYF.

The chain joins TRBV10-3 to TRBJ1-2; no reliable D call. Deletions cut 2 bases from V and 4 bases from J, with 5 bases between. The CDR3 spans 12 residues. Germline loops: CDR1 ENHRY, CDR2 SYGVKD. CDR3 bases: TGTGCCATCAGTGAGACTCTCTATGGCTACACCTTC. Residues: CAISETLYGYTF.

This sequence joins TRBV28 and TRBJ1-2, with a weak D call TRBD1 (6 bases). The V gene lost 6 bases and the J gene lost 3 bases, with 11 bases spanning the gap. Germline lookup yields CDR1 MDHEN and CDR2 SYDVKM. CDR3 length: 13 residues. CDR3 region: CASRQGVDYGYTF. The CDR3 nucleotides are TGTGCCAGCAGACAGGGCGTTGACTATGGCTACACCTTC.

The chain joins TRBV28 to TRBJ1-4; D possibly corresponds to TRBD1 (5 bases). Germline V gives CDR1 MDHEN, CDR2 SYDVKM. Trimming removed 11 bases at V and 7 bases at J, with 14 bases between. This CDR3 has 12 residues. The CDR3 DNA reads TGTGCCGCCTCCGGGACTTTTGAAAAACTGTTTTTT. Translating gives CAASGTFEKLFF.

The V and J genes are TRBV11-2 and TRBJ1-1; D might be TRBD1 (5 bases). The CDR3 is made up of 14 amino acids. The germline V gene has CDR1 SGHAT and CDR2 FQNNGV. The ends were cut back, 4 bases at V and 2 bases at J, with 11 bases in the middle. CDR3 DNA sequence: TGTGCCAGCAGCTCCCTTGGGGGAAACACTGAAGCTTTCTTT. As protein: CASSSLGGNTEAFF.

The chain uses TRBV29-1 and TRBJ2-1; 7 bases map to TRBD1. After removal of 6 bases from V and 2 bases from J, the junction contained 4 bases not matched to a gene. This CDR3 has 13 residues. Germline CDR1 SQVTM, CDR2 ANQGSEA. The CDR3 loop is CSVKQGPYNEQFF. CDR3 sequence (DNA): TGCAGCGTCAAACAGGGGCCCTACAATGAGCAGTTCTTC.